These 12 T cell receptor beta chains were sequenced from one sample in a study of response to subunit inactivated influenza vaccine. TCRdb recomputed calls from the RT-PCR reads with MiXCR, one row per CDR3 protein. Seen here are some 480,000 distinct CDR3 sequences, 9.5% to 13% observed once, and the top ten hold about 12%. Material: PBMCs from blood, obtained roughly 45 days after vaccination. The receptors shown here come from a man aged 50 to 59 who received an inactivated influenza vaccine.

Points on this clonotype: A much larger clone lies a single base off, so this may be a read error. V and J are TRBV3-1 and TRBJ2-7, with D unclear. V lost 8 bases and J lost 2, with 19 bases in between. This CDR3 comprises 15 residues. From germline, CDR1 is LGHDT and CDR2 YNNKEL (reference sequence). The CDR3 DNA reads as TGTGCCAGCTGCCCGACGCCTGTTTACACCTACGAGCAGTACTTC. This codes for CASCPTPVYTYEQYF.

In its sample, this clonotype was seen many times. The rearrangement uses TRBV7-9 and TRBJ1-2; D unclear. V shed 4 bases and J shed 0 bases, with 15 bases lying between them. CDR3 length: 16 residues. Germline V lookup: CDR1 SEHNR, CDR2 FQNEAQ (reference sequence). Here the CDR3 DNA reads TGTGCCAGCAGCTCTCAATTCTGGGCGGCTAACTATGGCTACACCTTC. Protein product: CASSSQFWAANYGYTF.

The chain recombines TRBV20-1 with TRBJ2-7, with 9 positions matching TRBD2. The CDR3 has 14 residues. The germline V gene encodes CDR1 DFQATT and CDR2 SNEGSKA (reference sequence). V lost 6 bases, J lost 2 bases, and 8 bases stayed unmatched. CDR3 loop: CSALSPSGTYEQYF. The CDR3 nucleotides read TGCAGTGCCCTCAGCCCTAGCGGGACCTACGAGCAGTACTTC.

This chain connects TRBV3-1 to TRBJ2-2; 9 bases are shared with TRBD2. The germline V gene encodes CDR1 LGHDT and CDR2 YNNKEL (reference sequence). The CDR3 length is 15 residues. V shed 2 bases and J 4 bases; nucleotides not matched to a gene: 2. The CDR3 DNA is TGTGCCAGCAGCCAAAAGCGGGAGGTCACCGGGGAGCTGTTTTTT. It translates to CASSQKREVTGELFF.

This clonotype was detected many times. The rearrangement links TRBV7-2 to TRBJ2-3; D gene unclear. The germline gives CDR1 SGHTA, CDR2 FQGNSA. CDR3 length: 15 residues. Trimming left V 6 bases short and J 3 bases short, with 16 bases between. Written as DNA, the CDR3 is TGTGCCAGCAGAGCTTATCACCTGGCAACAGATACGCAGTATTTT. Encoded protein: CASRAYHLATDTQYF.

This clonotype has ten or more counts. The chain has TRBV4-2 and TRBJ2-2, with 8 bases identical to TRBD2. V shed 1 base and J 7 bases; nucleotides not matched to a gene: 5. The CDR3 is 15 amino acids. The germline V gene encodes CDR1 LGHNA and CDR2 YNFKEQ. CDR3: CASSQVGRVSGELFF. The CDR3 DNA sequence: TGTGCCAGCAGCCAAGTCGGGAGGGTGAGCGGGGAGCTGTTTTTT.

This clonotype was found many times. The CDR3 spells CSVEPRGPQETQYF. Written as DNA, the CDR3 is TGCAGCGTTGAACCCAGGGGGCCCCAAGAGACCCAGTACTTC. The chain joins TRBV29-1 to TRBJ2-5, with TRBD1 identical over 8 bases. Per the germline V gene, CDR1 is SQVTM and CDR2 is ANQGSEA. Germline trimming cut 2 bases from V and 1 base from J; bases unmatched to any gene: 3. This CDR3 has 14 amino acids. The full variable domain, rest sourced from reference TRBV29-1 and TRBJ2-5, is SAVISQKPSRDICQRGTSLTIQCQVDSQVTMMFWYRQQPGQSLTLIATANQGSEATYESGFVIDKFPISRPNLTFSTLTVSNMSPEDSSIYLCSVEPRGPQETQYFGPGTRLLVL.

The V and J genes are TRBV4-2 and TRBJ2-6; TRBD2 might be the D (5 bases). From germline, CDR1 is LGHNA and CDR2 YNFKEQ. The CDR3 length is 15 residues. V was trimmed by 4 bases and J by 1 base, leaving 8 bases between them. The CDR3 coding sequence is TGTGCCAGCAGCCCCCGACTATCTGGGGCCAACGTCCTGACTTTC. Amino acids: CASSPRLSGANVLTF.

This clonotype was detected ten times or more. J is TRBJ2-1 and V is TRBV18; 8 bases map to TRBD2. Per the germline V gene, CDR1 is KGHSH and CDR2 is LQKENI. CDR3 size: 16 residues. V gave up 3 bases and J gave up 6 bases; unmatched junction bases: 10. CDR3 bases: TGTGCCAGCTCACCTAGGCCTGCAGGGACTAGCAATGAGCAGTTCTTC. Translation: CASSPRPAGTSNEQFF.

This chain uses TRBV6-1 with TRBJ2-6, with a possible D match to TRBD2 (6 bases). Between the trimmed V and J ends, which lost 5 bases and 0 bases, there was a span of 17 bases. This CDR3 has 18 amino acids. Germline V lookup: CDR1 MNHNS, CDR2 SASEGT. CDR3 sequence: CASSRRGTLSSGANVLTF. CDR3 bases: TGTGCCAGCAGTCGACGGGGGACTCTTAGCTCTGGGGCCAACGTCCTGACTTTC.

The chain uses TRBV12-3 or TRBV12-4 and TRBJ1-2; 10 nucleotides agree with TRBD1. The junction had 4 bases not matched to a gene; V was cut back by 4 bases and J by 8 bases. The CDR3 length is 13 residues. Here the CDR3 reads CASSSGTGVGYTF. The CDR3 DNA reads as TGTGCCAGCAGTTCTGGGACAGGGGTCGGCTACACCTTC.

This clonotype was seen many times. J is TRBJ2-1 and V is TRBV7-9; D is ambiguous. V shed 5 bases and J shed 7 bases, with 12 bases lying between them. Germline values: CDR1 SEHNR, CDR2 FQNEAQ (reference sequence). The CDR3 contains 13 residues. The CDR3 region is CASSAPIGNEQFF. In nucleotides, the CDR3 is TGTGCCAGCAGCGCTCCCATTGGAAATGAGCAGTTCTTC. The whole variable domain, remainder taken from reference TRBV7-9 and TRBJ2-1, is DTGVSQNPRHKITKRGQNVTFRCDPISEHNRLYWYRQTLGQGPEFLTYFQNEAQLEKSRLLSDRFSAERPKGSFSTLEIQRTEQGDSAMYLCASSAPIGNEQFFGPGTRLTVL.